A selection of T cell receptor beta chains follows, all from one sample in a study of blood T cell repertoires in COVID-19. The method was immunoSEQ multiplex PCR; TCRdb's version includes in-frame clones alone and lacks a portion of them. The data hold some 460,000 clones, with around nine tenths observed a single time. The sample consisted of peripheral blood. These receptors all stem from a woman under 40 with acute or convalescent COVID-19. Each CDR3 is given with its conserved first and last residue. Fields, in order: J gene, clone size, D gene, V gene, CDR3 protein, CDR3 DNA. D genes are given only for firm matches. Only part of the rows carry a size: once, few, many, or a class if the clone is expanded.

TRBJ1-5 once TRBD1 TRBV28 CASSSWASGQGNQPQHF TGTGCCAGCAGTTCCTGGGCCTCGGGACAGGGCAATCAGCCCCAGCATTTT
TRBJ2-1 NA NA TRBV7-9 CASFSFDNEQFF TGTGCCAGCTTCAGTTTCGACAATGAGCAGTTCTTC
TRBJ2-5 NA NA TRBV5-1 CASSLTGYSETQYF TGCGCCAGCAGCTTGACAGGGTATTCGGAGACCCAGTACTTC
TRBJ2-5 NA NA TRBV9 CASSVRGGIGETQYF TGTGCCAGCAGCGTAAGGGGGGGAATCGGAGAGACCCAGTACTTC
TRBJ2-7 NA NA TRBV2 CASDSKTSYEQYF TGTGCCAGCGATAGCAAGACCTCCTACGAGCAGTACTTC
TRBJ1-1 NA NA TRBV3-1/TRBV3-2 CASSQGGNTEAFF TGTGCCAGCAGCCAAGGAGGGAACACTGAAGCTTTCTTT
TRBJ2-6 NA NA TRBV2 CASRASGANVLTF TGTGCCAGCAGGGCCTCTGGGGCCAACGTCCTGACTTTC
TRBJ2-3 NA NA TRBV9 CASSVDGAPLSTDTQYF TGTGCCAGCAGCGTAGACGGTGCTCCCCTTAGCACAGATACGCAGTATTTT
TRBJ1-6 NA TRBD1 TRBV27 CASRSLDLTGTEIHF TGTGCCAGCAGATCCCTCGACCTCACCGGGACAGAGATCCACTTT
TRBJ2-1 NA NA TRBV28 CASSGGVHNEQFF TGTGCCAGCTCTGGAGGAGTCCACAATGAGCAGTTCTTC
TRBJ2-1 NA TRBD2 TRBV5-1 CASSLAFRTRSEQFF TGCGCCAGCAGCTTGGCCTTTAGGACTAGATCTGAGCAGTTCTTC
TRBJ1-2 once NA TRBV29-1 CSVEERPEINYGYTF TGCAGCGTTGAAGAAAGGCCGGAGATTAATTATGGCTACACCTTC
TRBJ2-5 once NA TRBV7-6 CASTPGEEETQYF TGTGCCAGCACCCCCGGGGAGGAAGAGACCCAGTACTTC
TRBJ2-5 once TRBD1 TRBV5-1 CASSFGTGGQETQYF TGCGCCAGCAGCTTCGGGACAGGGGGCCAAGAGACCCAGTACTTC
TRBJ2-7 NA NA TRBV5-4 CASSLTAGLGSYEQYF TGTGCCAGCAGCTTGACGGCAGGGTTGGGCTCCTACGAGCAGTACTTC
TRBJ2-7 NA NA TRBV11-2 CASRTAPYEQYF TGTGCCAGCAGGACAGCTCCCTACGAGCAGTACTTC
TRBJ2-7 few TRBD2 TRBV2 CASSGVGGGSYEQYF TGTGCCAGCAGTGGGGTTGGCGGGGGGTCCTACGAGCAGTACTTC
TRBJ2-7 NA TRBD1 TRBV9 CASSVDFRTGRYEQYF TGTGCCAGCAGCGTAGATTTTAGGACAGGCCGCTACGAGCAGTACTTC
TRBJ2-5 once TRBD2 TRBV5-1 CASSLPGGETQYF TGCGCCAGCAGCTTGCCGGGAGGGGAGACCCAGTACTTC
TRBJ1-2 NA NA TRBV3-1/TRBV3-2 CASSQLEAWDGYTF TGTGCCAGCAGCCAACTAGAAGCTTGGGATGGCTACACCTTC
TRBJ1-1 NA NA TRBV12-5 CASGLVRGSTTEAFF TGTGCTAGTGGTTTGGTACGGGGATCCACGACTGAAGCTTTCTTT
TRBJ1-3 NA NA TRBV4-1 CASSQDSALTLATIYF TGCGCCAGCAGCCAAGATTCGGCCCTCACGCTAGCCACCATATATTTT
TRBJ2-1 NA TRBD2 TRBV5-8 CASSYMTSPGLAYNEQFF TGTGCCAGCAGCTACATGACAAGTCCGGGACTAGCGTACAATGAGCAGTTCTTC
TRBJ1-2 NA NA TRBV18 CASSLRTDGTGYTF TGTGCCAGCTCACTCCGGACAGACGGGACTGGCTACACCTTC
TRBJ1-5 NA NA TRBV4-1 CASSPSRTLSNQPQHF TGCGCCAGCAGCCCATCCAGAACGTTGTCCAATCAGCCCCAGCATTTT
TRBJ2-2 NA NA TRBV27 CASSLRRGTGELFF TGTGCCAGCAGTTTACGGAGGGGCACCGGGGAGCTGTTTTTT
TRBJ2-3 once NA TRBV7-9 CASSFRQATSTDTQYF TGTGCCAGCAGCTTCAGACAGGCTACTAGCACAGATACGCAGTATTTT
TRBJ1-3 NA NA TRBV24-1 CATSEAGASGNTIYF TGTGCCACCAGTGAAGCGGGGGCGTCTGGAAACACCATATATTTT
TRBJ2-7 NA TRBD2 TRBV5-1 CASSPEYTGLAGEQYF TGCGCCAGCAGCCCGGAATATACGGGACTAGCAGGGGAGCAGTACTTC
TRBJ2-5 NA NA TRBV7-3 CASSLRAQETQYF TGTGCCAGCAGCCTCAGGGCCCAAGAGACCCAGTACTTC
TRBJ2-3 NA TRBD1 TRBV5-5 CASSLGTGLTDTQYF TGTGCCAGCAGCCTCGGGACAGGGCTCACAGATACGCAGTATTTT
TRBJ2-3 NA NA TRBV6-1 CASSELGWIGDTQYF TGTGCCAGCAGTGAACTAGGTTGGATCGGAGATACGCAGTATTTT
TRBJ2-1 once NA TRBV18 CASSLFVSSYNEQFF TGTGCCAGCTCCCTTTTTGTGAGCTCCTACAATGAGCAGTTCTTC
TRBJ2-6 NA NA TRBV6-5 CASSTGVSGANVLTF TGTGCCAGCAGTACGGGAGTCTCTGGGGCCAACGTCCTGACTTTC
TRBJ1-3 NA NA TRBV2 CASSPDLTGPTYRGNTIYF TGTGCCAGCAGTCCCGATTTAACGGGTCCTACTTACCGCGGAAACACCATATATTTT
TRBJ2-1 NA NA TRBV7-3 CASSFGGYNEQFF TGTGCCAGCAGCTTCGGTGGCTACAATGAGCAGTTCTTC
TRBJ1-5 NA NA TRBV24-1 CATSDSYSLDQPQHF TGTGCCACCAGTGATTCCTACTCTCTTGATCAGCCCCAGCATTTT
TRBJ2-2 NA NA TRBV4-2 CASSQEGGVNTGELFF TGTGCCAGCAGCCAAGAAGGAGGGGTCAACACCGGGGAGCTGTTTTTT
TRBJ2-3 NA TRBD2 TRBV2 CASRVTSGGTDTQYF TGTGCCAGCAGGGTTACTAGCGGGGGCACAGATACGCAGTATTTT
TRBJ2-7 NA TRBD1 TRBV2 CASSLQLGQGVEQYF TGTGCCAGCAGTTTACAGTTGGGACAGGGGGTCGAGCAGTACTTC
TRBJ2-2 NA TRBD2 TRBV5-1 CASQSSGGPPNTGELFF TGCGCCAGCCAGTCTAGCGGGGGACCCCCGAACACCGGGGAGCTGTTTTTT
TRBJ1-2 once TRBD1 TRBV5-1 CASSLAGQGGYGYTF TGCGCCAGCAGCTTGGCCGGACAGGGAGGCTATGGCTACACCTTC
TRBJ1-1 NA NA TRBV27 CASSPGIRADTEAFF TGTGCCAGCAGTCCCGGGATCCGGGCGGACACTGAAGCTTTCTTT
TRBJ2-3 NA TRBD2 TRBV5-4 CASSLVGSGGDLGGDTQYF TGTGCCAGCAGCTTGGTGGGTAGCGGGGGAGACCTGGGCGGGGATACGCAGTATTTT
TRBJ2-5 NA TRBD2 TRBV2 CASSVRGVQETQYF TGTGCCAGCAGTGTGCGGGGGGTCCAAGAGACCCAGTACTTC
TRBJ2-2 NA NA TRBV7-9 CASSFLQGATGELFF TGTGCCAGCAGCTTTTTGCAGGGTGCCACGGGGGAGCTGTTTTTT
TRBJ1-3 NA TRBD1 TRBV5-1 CASSLAGQGVGNTIYF TGCGCCAGCAGCTTGGCCGGACAGGGGGTTGGAAACACCATATATTTT
TRBJ2-7 NA TRBD1 TRBV12-3/TRBV12-4 CASSQGVSYEQYF TGTGCCAGCAGTCAGGGGGTCTCCTACGAGCAGTACTTC
TRBJ1-5 NA NA TRBV7-2 CASSLGWGWDQPQHF TGTGCCAGCAGCTTAGGGTGGGGCTGGGATCAGCCCCAGCATTTT
TRBJ1-2 NA TRBD1 TRBV9 CASSVDQGAIRDGYTF TGTGCCAGCAGCGTAGACCAGGGGGCAATTCGGGATGGCTACACCTTC
TRBJ2-1 NA NA TRBV15 CATSRQQLAGNNEQFF TGTGCCACCAGCAGACAGCAACTGGCAGGAAACAATGAGCAGTTCTTC
TRBJ2-1 once TRBD2 TRBV28 CASIYSSGGNNEQFF TGTGCCAGCATTTACTCTAGCGGGGGCAACAATGAGCAGTTCTTC
TRBJ1-2 NA TRBD1 TRBV28 CASSWTGGYGYTF TGTGCCAGCAGTTGGACAGGGGGCTATGGCTACACCTTC
TRBJ1-5 few TRBD1 TRBV7-2 CASSFGRGHQPQHF TGTGCCAGCAGCTTTGGCAGGGGGCATCAGCCCCAGCATTTT
TRBJ2-3 NA TRBD1 TRBV5-6 CASSRDRPTDTQYF TGTGCCAGCAGCCGGGACAGACCCACAGATACGCAGTATTTT
TRBJ2-1 NA TRBD2 TRBV9 CASSVSGGSQFF TGTGCCAGCAGCGTGTCGGGGGGGAGTCAGTTCTTC
TRBJ2-3 NA NA TRBV19 CASSMYRGGDSTDTQYF TGTGCCAGTAGTATGTACCGGGGAGGTGACAGCACAGATACGCAGTATTTT
TRBJ2-2 NA TRBD1 TRBV18 CASSPLRTGVSTGELFF TGTGCCAGCTCACCCTTACGGACAGGGGTTAGCACCGGGGAGCTGTTTTTT
TRBJ2-7 few TRBD1 TRBV6-6 CASTVTGTYEQYF TGTGCCAGCACCGTGACAGGGACCTACGAGCAGTACTTC
TRBJ2-1 NA NA TRBV9 CASSVGGETREFF TGTGCCAGCAGCGTAGGGGGGGAGACTAGAGAGTTCTTC